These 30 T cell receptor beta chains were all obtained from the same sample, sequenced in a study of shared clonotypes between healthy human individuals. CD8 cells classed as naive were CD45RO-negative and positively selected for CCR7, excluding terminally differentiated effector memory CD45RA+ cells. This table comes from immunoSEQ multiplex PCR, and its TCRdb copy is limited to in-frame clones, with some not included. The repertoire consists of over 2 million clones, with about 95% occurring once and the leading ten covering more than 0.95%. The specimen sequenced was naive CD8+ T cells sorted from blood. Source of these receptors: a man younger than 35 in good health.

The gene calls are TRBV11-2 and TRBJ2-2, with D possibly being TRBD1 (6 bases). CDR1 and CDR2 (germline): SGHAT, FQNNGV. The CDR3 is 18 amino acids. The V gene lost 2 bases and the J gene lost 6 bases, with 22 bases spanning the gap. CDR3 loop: CASSLYRRAGDGSGELFF. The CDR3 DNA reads TGTGCCAGCAGCTTATATCGCCGGGCAGGGGATGGGTCCGGGGAGCTGTTTTTT.

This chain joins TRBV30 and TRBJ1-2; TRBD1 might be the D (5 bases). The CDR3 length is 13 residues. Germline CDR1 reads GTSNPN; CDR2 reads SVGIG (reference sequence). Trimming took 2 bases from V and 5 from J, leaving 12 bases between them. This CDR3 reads CAWSYQGLYGYTF. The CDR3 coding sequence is TGTGCCTGGAGTTACCAGGGTCTTTATGGCTACACCTTC.

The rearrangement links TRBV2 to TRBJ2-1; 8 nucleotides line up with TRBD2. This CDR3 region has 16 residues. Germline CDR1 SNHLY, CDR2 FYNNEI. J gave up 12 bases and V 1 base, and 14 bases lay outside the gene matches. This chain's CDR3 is CASSEVGSGGVIRQFF. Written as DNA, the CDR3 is TGTGCCAGCAGTGAAGTTGGGAGCGGGGGTGTCATAAGGCAGTTCTTC.

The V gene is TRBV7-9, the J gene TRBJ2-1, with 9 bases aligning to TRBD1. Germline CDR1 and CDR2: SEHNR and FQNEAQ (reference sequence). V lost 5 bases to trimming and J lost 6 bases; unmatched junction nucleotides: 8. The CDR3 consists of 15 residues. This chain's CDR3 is CASSALQGAINEQFF. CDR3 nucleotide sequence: TGTGCCAGCAGCGCCCTACAGGGGGCGATCAATGAGCAGTTCTTC.

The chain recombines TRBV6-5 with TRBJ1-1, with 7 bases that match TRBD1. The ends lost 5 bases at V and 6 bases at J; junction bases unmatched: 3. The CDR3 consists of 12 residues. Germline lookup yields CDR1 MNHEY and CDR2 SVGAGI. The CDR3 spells CASSAGGAEAFF. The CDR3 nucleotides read TGTGCCAGCAGTGCAGGGGGGGCTGAAGCTTTCTTT.

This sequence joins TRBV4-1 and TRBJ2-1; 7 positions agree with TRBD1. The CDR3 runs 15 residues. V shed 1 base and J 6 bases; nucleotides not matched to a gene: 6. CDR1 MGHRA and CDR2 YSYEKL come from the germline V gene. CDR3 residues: CASSQVGGPANEQFF. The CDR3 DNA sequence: TGCGCCAGCAGCCAAGTAGGGGGCCCCGCCAATGAGCAGTTCTTC.

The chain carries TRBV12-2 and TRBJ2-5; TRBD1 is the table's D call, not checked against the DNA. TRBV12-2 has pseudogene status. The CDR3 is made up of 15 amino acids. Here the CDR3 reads CASRPVDRTQETQYF. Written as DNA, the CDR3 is TGTGCAAGTCGCCCAGTCGACAGGACCCAAGAGACCCAGTACTTC.

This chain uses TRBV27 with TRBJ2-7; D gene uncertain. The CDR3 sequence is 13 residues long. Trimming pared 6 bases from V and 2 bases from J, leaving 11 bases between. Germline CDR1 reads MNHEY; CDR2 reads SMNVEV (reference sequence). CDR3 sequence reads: CASSLQSAYEQYF. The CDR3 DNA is TGTGCCAGCAGCCTTCAGAGCGCCTACGAGCAGTACTTC.

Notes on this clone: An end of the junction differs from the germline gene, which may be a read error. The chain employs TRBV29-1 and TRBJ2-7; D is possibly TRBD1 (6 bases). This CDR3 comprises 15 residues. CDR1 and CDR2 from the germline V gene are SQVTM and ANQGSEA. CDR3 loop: CSAEERGTGLYEQYF. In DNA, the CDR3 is TGCAGCGCTGAAGAAAGGGGTACAGGGTTATACGAGCAGTACTTC.

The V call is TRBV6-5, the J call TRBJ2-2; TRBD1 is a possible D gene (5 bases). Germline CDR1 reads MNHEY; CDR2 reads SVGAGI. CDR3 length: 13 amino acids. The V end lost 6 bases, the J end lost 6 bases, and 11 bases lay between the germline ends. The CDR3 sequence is CASSPGPAGELFF. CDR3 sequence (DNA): TGTGCCAGCAGCCCAGGGCCCGCCGGGGAGCTGTTTTTT.

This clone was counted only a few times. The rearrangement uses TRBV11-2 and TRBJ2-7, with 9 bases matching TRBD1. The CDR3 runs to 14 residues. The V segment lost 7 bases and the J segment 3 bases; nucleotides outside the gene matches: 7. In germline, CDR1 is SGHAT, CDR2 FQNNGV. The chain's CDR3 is CASTYGTGNYEQYF. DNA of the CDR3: TGTGCCAGCACCTACGGGACAGGGAACTACGAGCAGTACTTC. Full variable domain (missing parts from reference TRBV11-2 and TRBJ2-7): EAGVAQSPRYKIIEKRQSVAFWCNPISGHATLYWYQQILGQGPKLLIQFQNNGVVDDSQLPKDRFSAERLKGVDSTLKIQPAKLEDSAVYLCASTYGTGNYEQYFGPGTRLTVT.

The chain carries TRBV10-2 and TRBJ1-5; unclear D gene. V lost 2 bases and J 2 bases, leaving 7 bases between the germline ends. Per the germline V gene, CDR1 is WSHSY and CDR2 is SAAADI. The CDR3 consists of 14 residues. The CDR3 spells CASSEGMGNQPQHF. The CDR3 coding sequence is TGCGCCAGCAGTGAGGGTATGGGCAATCAGCCCCAGCATTTT.

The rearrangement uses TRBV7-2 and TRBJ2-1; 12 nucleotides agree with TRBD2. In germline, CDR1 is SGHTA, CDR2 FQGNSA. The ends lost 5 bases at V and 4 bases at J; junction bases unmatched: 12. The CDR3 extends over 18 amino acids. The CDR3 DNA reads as TGTGCCAGCAGCCTCGACACTCGAGGACTAGCGGGATACAATGAGCAGTTCTTC. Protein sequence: CASSLDTRGLAGYNEQFF. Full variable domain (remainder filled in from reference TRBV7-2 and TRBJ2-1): GAGVSQSPSNKVTEKGKDVELRCDPISGHTALYWYRQSLGQGLEFLIYFQGNSAPDKSGLPSDRFSAERTGGSVSTLTIQRTQQEDSAVYLCASSLDTRGLAGYNEQFFGPGTRLTVL.

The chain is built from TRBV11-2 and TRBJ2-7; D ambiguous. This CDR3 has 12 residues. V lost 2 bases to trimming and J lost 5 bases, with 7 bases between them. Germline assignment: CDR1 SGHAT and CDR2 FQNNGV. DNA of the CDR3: TGTGCCAGCAGCTTAAGGGTGGACGAGCAGTACTTC. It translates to CASSLRVDEQYF.

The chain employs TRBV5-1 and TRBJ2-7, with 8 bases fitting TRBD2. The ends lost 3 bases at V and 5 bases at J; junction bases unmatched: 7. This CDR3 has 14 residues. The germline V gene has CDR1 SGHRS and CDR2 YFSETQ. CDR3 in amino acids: CASSSRGGRDEQYF. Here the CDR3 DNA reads TGCGCCAGCAGCTCACGGGGGGGCCGCGACGAGCAGTACTTC.

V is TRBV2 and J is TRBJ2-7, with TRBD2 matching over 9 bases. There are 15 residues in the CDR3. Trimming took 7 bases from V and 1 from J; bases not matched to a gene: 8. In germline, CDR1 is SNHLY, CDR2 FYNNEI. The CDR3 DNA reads TGTGCCAGCACCCCTTGGCTAGCGGGGTCCTACGAGCAGTACTTC. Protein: CASTPWLAGSYEQYF.

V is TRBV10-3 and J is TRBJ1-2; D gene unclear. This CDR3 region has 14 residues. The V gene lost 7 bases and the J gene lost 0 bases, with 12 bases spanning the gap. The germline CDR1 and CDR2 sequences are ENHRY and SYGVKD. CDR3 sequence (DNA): TGTGCCATCACCGTGGACCTCTCTAACTATGGCTACACCTTC. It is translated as CAITVDLSNYGYTF.

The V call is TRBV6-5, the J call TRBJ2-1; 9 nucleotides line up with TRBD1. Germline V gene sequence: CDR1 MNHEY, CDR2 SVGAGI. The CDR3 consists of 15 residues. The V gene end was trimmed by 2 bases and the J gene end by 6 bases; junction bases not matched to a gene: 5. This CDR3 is CASSYRQGGSNEQFF. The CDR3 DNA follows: TGTGCCAGCAGTTACAGACAGGGGGGGTCCAATGAGCAGTTCTTC.

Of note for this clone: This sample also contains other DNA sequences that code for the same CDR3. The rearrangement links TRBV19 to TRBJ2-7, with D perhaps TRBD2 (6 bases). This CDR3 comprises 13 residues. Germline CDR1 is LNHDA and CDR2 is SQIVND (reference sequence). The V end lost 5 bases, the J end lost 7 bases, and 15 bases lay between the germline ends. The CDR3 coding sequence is TGTGCCAGTAGTCCCGGACTGGCGGGGGAGCAGTACTTC. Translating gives CASSPGLAGEQYF.

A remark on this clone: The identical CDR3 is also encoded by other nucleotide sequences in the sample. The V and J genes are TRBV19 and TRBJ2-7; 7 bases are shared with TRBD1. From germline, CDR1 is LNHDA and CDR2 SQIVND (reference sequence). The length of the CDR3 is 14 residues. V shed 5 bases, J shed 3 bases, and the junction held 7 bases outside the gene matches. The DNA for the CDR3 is TGTGCCAGTAGTCGTGACAGGGATTTCTACGAGCAGTACTTC. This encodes CASSRDRDFYEQYF.

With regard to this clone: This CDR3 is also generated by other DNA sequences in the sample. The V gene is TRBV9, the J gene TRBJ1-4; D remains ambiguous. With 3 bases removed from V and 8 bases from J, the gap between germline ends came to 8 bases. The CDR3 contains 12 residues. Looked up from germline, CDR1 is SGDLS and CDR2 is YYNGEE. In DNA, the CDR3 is TGTGCCAGCAGCGGGCTGGGGGAAAAACTGTTTTTT. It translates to CASSGLGEKLFF.

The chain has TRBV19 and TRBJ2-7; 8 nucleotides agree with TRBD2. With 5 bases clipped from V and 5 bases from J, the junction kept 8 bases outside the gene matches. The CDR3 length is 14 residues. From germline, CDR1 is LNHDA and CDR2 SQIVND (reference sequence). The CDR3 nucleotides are TGTGCCAGTAGTCTCGGGACTAGAGGCAACGAGCAGTACTTC. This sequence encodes CASSLGTRGNEQYF.

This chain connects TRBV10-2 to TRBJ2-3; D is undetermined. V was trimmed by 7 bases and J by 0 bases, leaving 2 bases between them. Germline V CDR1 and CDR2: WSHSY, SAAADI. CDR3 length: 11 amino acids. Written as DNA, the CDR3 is TGCGCCAGCACTAGCACAGATACGCAGTATTTT. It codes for CASTSTDTQYF.

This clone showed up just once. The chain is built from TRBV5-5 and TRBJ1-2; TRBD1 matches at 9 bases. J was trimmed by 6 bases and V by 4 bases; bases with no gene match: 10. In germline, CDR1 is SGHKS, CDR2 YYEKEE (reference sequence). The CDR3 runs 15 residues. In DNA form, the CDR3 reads TGTGCCAGCAGCGCCGGACAGGGGCGAATCGATGGCTACACCTTC. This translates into CASSAGQGRIDGYTF.

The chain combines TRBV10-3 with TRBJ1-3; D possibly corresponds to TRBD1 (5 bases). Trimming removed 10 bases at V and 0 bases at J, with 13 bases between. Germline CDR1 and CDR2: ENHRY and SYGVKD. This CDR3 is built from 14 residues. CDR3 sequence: CATADGHSGNTIYF. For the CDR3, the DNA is TGTGCCACCGCGGACGGACACTCTGGAAACACCATATATTTT.

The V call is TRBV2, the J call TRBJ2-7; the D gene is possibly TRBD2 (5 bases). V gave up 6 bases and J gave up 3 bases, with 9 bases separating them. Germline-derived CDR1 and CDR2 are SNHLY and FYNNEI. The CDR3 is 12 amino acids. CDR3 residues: CASRGTSYEQYF. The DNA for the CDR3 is TGTGCCAGCAGAGGCACTAGCTACGAGCAGTACTTC.

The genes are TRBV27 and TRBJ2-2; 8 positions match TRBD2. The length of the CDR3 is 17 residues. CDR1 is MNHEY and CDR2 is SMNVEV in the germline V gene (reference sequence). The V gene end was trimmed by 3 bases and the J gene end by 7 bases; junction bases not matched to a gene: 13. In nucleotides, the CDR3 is TGTGCCAGCAGTTTCCACTTGGCGGGGGGACGCGGCGGGGAGCTGTTTTTT. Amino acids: CASSFHLAGGRGGELFF.

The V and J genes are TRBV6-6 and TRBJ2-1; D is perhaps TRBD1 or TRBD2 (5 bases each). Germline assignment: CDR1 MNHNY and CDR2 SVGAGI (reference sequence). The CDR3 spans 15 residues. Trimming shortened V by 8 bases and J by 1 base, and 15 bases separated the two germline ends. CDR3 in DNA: TGTGCCAGCGGGGATTGGGACGTTTCCTACAATGAGCAGTTCTTC. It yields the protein CASGDWDVSYNEQFF.

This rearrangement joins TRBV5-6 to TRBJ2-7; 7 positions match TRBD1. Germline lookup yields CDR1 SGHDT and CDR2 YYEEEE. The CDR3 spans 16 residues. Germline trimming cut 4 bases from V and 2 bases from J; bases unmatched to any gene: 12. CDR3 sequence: CASSARRQGPAYEQYF. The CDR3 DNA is TGTGCCAGCAGCGCCCGGAGACAGGGACCCGCCTACGAGCAGTACTTC. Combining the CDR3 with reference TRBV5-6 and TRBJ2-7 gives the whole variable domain DAGVTQSPTHLIKTRGQQVTLRCSPKSGHDTVSWYQQALGQGPQFIFQYYEEEERQRGNFPDRFSGHQFPNYSSELNVNALLLGDSALYLCASSARRQGPAYEQYFGPGTRLTVT.

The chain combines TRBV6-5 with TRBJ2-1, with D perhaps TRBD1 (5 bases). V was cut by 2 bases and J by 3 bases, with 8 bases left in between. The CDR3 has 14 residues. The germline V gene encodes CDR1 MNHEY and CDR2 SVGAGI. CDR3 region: CASSYQGRYNEQFF. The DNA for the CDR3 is TGTGCCAGCAGTTACCAGGGTCGCTACAATGAGCAGTTCTTC.